What follows describes a single T cell receptor (beta chain). No antigen is known for it. The PCR had 60 Vbeta and 13 Jbeta primers. Measured with immunoSEQ multiplex PCR; TCRdb has only the in-frame clones, and not every one. The sample holds over 150,000 clones, about 76% seen once. The data are from a study of cytomegalovirus exposure and HLA in healthy donors. Study-wide findings and caveats: Among the most significant clusters, several appeared linked to common viral pathogens in a later analysis. A list of about 180 TCR beta chains associated with cytomegalovirus was given. An analysis was carried out later, and it reportedly showed fewer N-insertions in an Asian-associated ancestry cluster than the roughly 670-donor mean. It has been reported that TCR beta sequences accurately predicted the HLA-A and HLA-B alleles of most subjects.

Germline V lookup: CDR1 MNHEY, CDR2 SVGAGI. The V gene lost 6 bases and the J gene lost 4 bases, with 9 bases spanning the gap. The CDR3 contains 12 residues. V gene TRBV6-5 combines with J gene TRBJ1-1; D is undetermined. The receptor comes from a man aged 25-45 years in good health and CMV-seropositive. Specimen: PBMCs. CDR3 sequence (DNA): TGTGCCAGCAGCCAACTTGGCACTGAAGCTTTCTTT. Residues: CASSQLGTEAFF.